This paragraph covers one T cell receptor beta chain sequence. This clonotype came up many times. Its antigen remains unidentified. Base qualities were left out, and no much larger clone turns up one base away. The sample belongs to a study of low-dose radiotherapy and immunotherapy resistance in tumors (dated by TCRdb to between 2021 and 2023). Regarding the complete study: In Cohort 1, 0.5 Gy per fraction was delivered every 2 weeks, and a total PTV dose of 6.5 Gy was prescribed. Nivolumab and ipilimumab were both given intravenously, with nivolumab at a 240 mg flat dose every two weeks and ipilimumab at 1 mg/kg every six weeks. Patients took aspirin 300 mg orally once daily for four cycles, starting on cycle 1 day 1. Randomization of trial participants into treatment groups was not performed. Cyclophosphamide 200 mg/m2 was administered intravenously every two weeks, one day before each radiation and immunotherapy administration. In Cohort 2, 1 Gy per fraction was delivered every two weeks, for a total of 13 Gy over 26 weeks. Eight patients were included in the translational analysis: three from the first dose cohort and the first five from the second dose cohort.

Cut back by 5 bases and 1 base, the V and J ends lie 16 bases apart. Reading the germline V gene (reference sequence) gives CDR1 SEHNR and CDR2 FQNEAQ. The CDR3 measures 16 amino acids from cysteine to phenylalanine. Just the 48-base CDR3 DNA is kept, in frame starting at base 1. According to the study, the label for this sample's time point signals: after trial treatment. The label giving this sample's treatment or condition can be read as: LDRT plus nivolumab, ipilimumab, low-dose cyclophosphamide and aspirin (RACIN trial). The donors took part in RACIN, a single-arm, phase I, dose-escalation trial that combined nivolumab, ipilimumab, aspirin, low-dose cyclophosphamide and low-dose radiotherapy. Patients were eligible if they had advanced solid tumors that were TIL-negative. The listed sequencing device is Illumina HiSeq 2500. To make first-strand cDNA, Superscript III was used along with a set of TRAV- and TRBV-specific primers so that both the TCRalpha and TCRbeta chains were covered. TCRs were amplified with Phusion for 20 PCR cycles, with a constant-region primer paired with the adapter attached to the V primers. Isolated mRNA was amplified with the MessageAmp II aRNA Amplification Kit, using a roughly 15-hour in vitro transcription at 37°C. The Dynabeads mRNA DIRECT Purification Kit was used to isolate the mRNA for TCR sequencing. Indexed Illumina adapters were added in a second Phusion PCR of 25 to 30 cycles, and the PCR products were purified with AMPure XP beads. As for the authors' bioinformatics: Custom Perl scripts were used to pool TCR sequences that encoded the same protein, to remove out-of-frame sequences, and to calculate the abundance of each clonotype. TCR sequences supported by only a single read were excluded from analysis. Repertoire metrics included Shannon entropy, Gini index, clonality, richness, and frequency of TCRs shared between repertoires. Starting from the raw public reads, TCRdb applied fastp trimming at Q25, assembled clones with MiXCR and retained in-frame beta chains. One record per CDR3 amino acid sequence lists the most common genes and DNA. It is TCRdb's table, rather than the study itself, that gives the V and J calls and clone size. The sample table contains 75,000 to 95,000 distinct CDR3 sequences; only one count was recorded for 20% to 25% of them. The ten largest clones take up about 13% of the sample.

This sequence was found in a female donor with ovarian cancer. This material consisted of PBMCs, taken after low-dose radiotherapy plus immunotherapy. The rearranged chain carries TRBV7-9 and TRBJ2-3, and TRBD2 may be the D gene, going by 6 matching bases. The nucleotide sequence reads TGTGCCAGCAGCCTCATCGGGGGATTGGGCACAGATACGCAGTATTTT. It translates as CASSLIGGLGTDTQYF.